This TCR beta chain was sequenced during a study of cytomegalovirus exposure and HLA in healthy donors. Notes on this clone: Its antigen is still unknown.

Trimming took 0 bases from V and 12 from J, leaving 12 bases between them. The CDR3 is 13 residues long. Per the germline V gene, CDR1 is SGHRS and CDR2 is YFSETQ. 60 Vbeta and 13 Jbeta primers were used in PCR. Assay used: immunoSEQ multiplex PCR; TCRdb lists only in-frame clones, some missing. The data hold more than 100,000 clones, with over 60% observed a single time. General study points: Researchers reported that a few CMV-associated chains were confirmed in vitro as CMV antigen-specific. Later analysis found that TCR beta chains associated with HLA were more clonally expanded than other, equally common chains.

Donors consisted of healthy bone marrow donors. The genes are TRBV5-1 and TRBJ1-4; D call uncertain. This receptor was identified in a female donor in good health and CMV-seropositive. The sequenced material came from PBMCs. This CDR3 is CASSLGGGSELFF. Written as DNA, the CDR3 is TGCGCCAGCAGCTTGGGAGGAGGGAGTGAACTGTTTTTT.